This TCR beta chain was sequenced for a study of T-cell memory formation after mild COVID-19. J gave up 5 bases and V 0 bases, and 6 bases lay outside the gene matches. Germline V gives CDR1 KGHDR, CDR2 SFDVKD. This CDR3 is 17 amino acids long. TCRdb reanalysed the 5' RACE reads using MiXCR and keeps one entry per CDR3 protein. The sample records approximately 350,000 distinct CDR3 sequences, around 28% being singletons. The V and J genes are TRBV24-1 and TRBJ2-2, with 9 nucleotides matching TRBD1. The sample was PBMCs or a T cell subset sorted from them (not recorded which). This receptor was identified in an adult woman who had mild COVID-19 (a few samples of this study predate the infection). Cell type and time point are not known. CDR3 loop: CATSDLWDRAGTGELFF. DNA of the CDR3: TGTGCCACCAGTGATTTGTGGGACAGGGCGGGAACCGGGGAGCTGTTTTTT.